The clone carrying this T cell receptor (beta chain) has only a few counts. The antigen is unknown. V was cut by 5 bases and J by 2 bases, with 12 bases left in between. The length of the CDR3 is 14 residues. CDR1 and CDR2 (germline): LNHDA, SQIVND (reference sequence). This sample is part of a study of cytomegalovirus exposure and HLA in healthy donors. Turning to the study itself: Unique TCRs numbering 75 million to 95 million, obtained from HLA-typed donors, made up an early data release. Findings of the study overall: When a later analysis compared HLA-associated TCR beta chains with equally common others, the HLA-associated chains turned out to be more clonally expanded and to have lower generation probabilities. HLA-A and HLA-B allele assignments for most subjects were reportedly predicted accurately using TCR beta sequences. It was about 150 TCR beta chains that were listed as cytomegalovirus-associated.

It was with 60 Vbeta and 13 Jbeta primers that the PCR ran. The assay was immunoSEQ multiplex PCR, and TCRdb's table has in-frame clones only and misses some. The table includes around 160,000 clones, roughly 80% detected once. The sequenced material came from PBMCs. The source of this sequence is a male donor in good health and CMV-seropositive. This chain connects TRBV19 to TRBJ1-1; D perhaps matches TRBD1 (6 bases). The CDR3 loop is CASSFEQGNTEAFF. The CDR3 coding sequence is TGTGCCAGTAGTTTCGAACAGGGTAACACTGAAGCTTTCTTT.